This is a list of T cell receptor beta chains from one sample in a study of low-dose radiotherapy and immunotherapy resistance in tumors. MiXCR, applied by TCRdb to the reads, yields one record per CDR3 protein. This repertoire shows 65,000 to 95,000 distinct CDR3 sequences, 17% found once; its top ten account for approximately 1.5%. The sequencing used PBMCs, collected after low-dose radiotherapy plus immunotherapy. The receptors stem from a male donor with prostate cancer. CDR3s include the opening cysteine and the closing phenylalanine or tryptophan. Each record gives: CDR3 DNA, CDR3 protein, V gene, clone size, J gene, D gene. A D gene is named only where the DNA matches it firmly. Rows may omit the clone size; those that give it use once, few, many or a size class.

DNA: TGTGCCAGCAGTACGACAGCTTCACCCCTCCACTTT; CDR3: CASSTTASPLHF; V: TRBV27; size: many; J: TRBJ1-6; D: -
DNA: TGTGCCAGCAGCTTTGGGGCGGGAGGTGCGACTAGCACAGATACGCAGTATTTT; CDR3: CASSFGAGGATSTDTQYF; V: TRBV11-2; size: many; J: TRBJ2-3; D: TRBD2
DNA: TGTGCCAGCAGGGTCTCGGACACTGAAGCTTTCTTT; CDR3: CASRVSDTEAFF; V: TRBV6-2/TRBV6-3; size: many; J: TRBJ1-1; D: -
DNA: TGCGCCAGCAGCTTTGGCCCGGGAGCGACCTACGAGCAGTACTTC; CDR3: CASSFGPGATYEQYF; V: TRBV5-1; size: many; J: TRBJ2-7; D: -
DNA: TGTGCCAGCAGCTTAGTCGTGGGATCTGGCAATGAGCAGTTCTTC; CDR3: CASSLVVGSGNEQFF; V: TRBV7-2; size: many; J: TRBJ2-1; D: -
DNA: TGTGCCAGCAGGCCTGAGGGAGGGCCGCATGAGCAGTTCTTC; CDR3: CASRPEGGPHEQFF; V: TRBV7-9; size: many; J: TRBJ2-1; D: TRBD2
DNA: TGCAGTGCCACCGGACAAAACAATCAGCCCCAGCATTTT; CDR3: CSATGQNNQPQHF; V: TRBV20-1; size: many; J: TRBJ1-5; D: -
DNA: TGTGCCAGCAGCCAAAGATGTAAGTGGGGATGGACTGAAGCTTTCTTT; CDR3: CASSQRCKWGWTEAFF; V: TRBV3-1; size: many; J: TRBJ1-1; D: -
DNA: TGTGCCAGCAGTTTACAGGGCTTCGAGACCCAGTACTTC; CDR3: CASSLQGFETQYF; V: TRBV28; size: many; J: TRBJ2-5; D: -
DNA: TGTGCCAGCAGTCTGCGCCGCCAGGCGGGAGGCTACACCTTC; CDR3: CASSLRRQAGGYTF; V: TRBV12-3/TRBV12-4; size: many; J: TRBJ1-2; D: -
DNA: TGTGCCAGAACCTCCGGGACAGGGGGAGAGACCCAGTACTTC; CDR3: CARTSGTGGETQYF; V: TRBV3-1; size: -; J: TRBJ2-5; D: TRBD1
DNA: TGTGCCAGCAGCTTGAGCGGGACGACCCCAAGCCACGAGCAGTACTTC; CDR3: CASSLSGTTPSHEQYF; V: TRBV7-2; size: many; J: TRBJ2-7; D: TRBD2
DNA: TGCGCCAGTCGGACAGGGAGCACTGAAGCTTTCTTT; CDR3: CASRTGSTEAFF; V: TRBV5-1; size: many; J: TRBJ1-1; D: TRBD1
DNA: TGCAGTGCTAGCGGCGGGGGCCCCTACAATGAGCAGTTCTTC; CDR3: CSASGGGPYNEQFF; V: TRBV20-1; size: many; J: TRBJ2-1; D: -
DNA: TGCAGCGTTGAGGACAGCTCCTACGAGCAGTACTTC; CDR3: CSVEDSSYEQYF; V: TRBV29-1; size: many; J: TRBJ2-7; D: -
DNA: TGTGCCATCACCGGGAACACCGGGGAGCTGTTTTTT; CDR3: CAITGNTGELFF; V: TRBV10-3; size: many; J: TRBJ2-2; D: -
DNA: TGTGCCAGCAGCTTAGGCGTCGGGACAACTGAAGCTTTCTTT; CDR3: CASSLGVGTTEAFF; V: TRBV7-9; size: many; J: TRBJ1-1; D: -
DNA: TGTGCCAGCATCCAAGGAGGGACCGGGGAGCTGTTTTTT; CDR3: CASIQGGTGELFF; V: TRBV5-6; size: many; J: TRBJ2-2; D: -
DNA: TGTGCCAGCAGCGTAGACGTGGGTAGTATCGAGCAGTACTTC; CDR3: CASSVDVGSIEQYF; V: TRBV9; size: many; J: TRBJ2-7; D: -
DNA: TGCGCCAGCAGCCAAGACCCGGGGGGATACGTCTATGGCTACACCTTC; CDR3: CASSQDPGGYVYGYTF; V: TRBV4-3; size: many; J: TRBJ1-2; D: -
DNA: TGTGCCAGCAGCCGTAATGAGCAGTTCTTC; CDR3: CASSRNEQFF; V: TRBV11-3; size: many; J: TRBJ2-1; D: -
DNA: TGTGCCAGCAGCCGCGTCCGGAACGGTGAGCAGTTCTTC; CDR3: CASSRVRNGEQFF; V: TRBV7-8; size: many; J: TRBJ2-1; D: -
DNA: TGTGCTAGTGGTTTGGCAGGGACGGCCGAGCAGTACTTC; CDR3: CASGLAGTAEQYF; V: TRBV12-5; size: -; J: TRBJ2-7; D: -
DNA: TGCAGTGCTAGGGATCCCCGATCAGTGAACACTGAAGCTTTCTTT; CDR3: CSARDPRSVNTEAFF; V: TRBV20-1; size: many; J: TRBJ1-1; D: -
DNA: TGCAGTGCTAGAGACCGCGGAGCAGGGCGAGAGACCCAGTACTTC; CDR3: CSARDRGAGRETQYF; V: TRBV20-1; size: many; J: TRBJ2-5; D: -
DNA: TGTGCCAGCATCCAAGAACGGGAGGAGGCCGGGGAGCTGTTTTTT; CDR3: CASIQEREEAGELFF; V: TRBV21-1; size: medium-sized; J: TRBJ2-2; D: -
DNA: TGCGCCAGCAGCCAAGATGTGACACCTACACAAGAGACCCAGTACTTC; CDR3: CASSQDVTPTQETQYF; V: TRBV4-1; size: many; J: TRBJ2-5; D: -
DNA: TGCGCCAGCAGCTTGGCCCCTAGCGGAAACTCCTACAATGAGCAGTTCTTC; CDR3: CASSLAPSGNSYNEQFF; V: TRBV5-1; size: -; J: TRBJ2-1; D: TRBD2
DNA: TGTGCCAGCAGTTTATCGAGCGGGAGTGGTTCCAATGAGCAGTTCTTC; CDR3: CASSLSSGSGSNEQFF; V: TRBV27; size: many; J: TRBJ2-1; D: TRBD2
DNA: TGTGCCAGCAGGCTCTGGGAGGGGACCGGGGAGCTGTTTTTT; CDR3: CASRLWEGTGELFF; V: TRBV12-3/TRBV12-4; size: many; J: TRBJ2-2; D: TRBD2
DNA: TGCAGTGCTAGATCCCCGGGACTAGCGGGGGAGTTACAGTTCTTC; CDR3: CSARSPGLAGELQFF; V: TRBV20-1; size: many; J: TRBJ2-1; D: TRBD2
DNA: TGTGCCAGCAGTTTTCCTATCCGAGCCGGTGCGGAGACCCAGTACTTC; CDR3: CASSFPIRAGAETQYF; V: TRBV28; size: many; J: TRBJ2-5; D: -
DNA: TGTGCCAGCAGTGAAGCTAGCGGGAGAACGGATACGCAGTATTTT; CDR3: CASSEASGRTDTQYF; V: TRBV6-1; size: few; J: TRBJ2-3; D: TRBD2
DNA: TGTGCCAGCACTATCGGGGGGACCGGCAATCAGCCCCAGCATTTT; CDR3: CASTIGGTGNQPQHF; V: TRBV28; size: many; J: TRBJ1-5; D: -
DNA: TGCGCCAGCAGCCAAGGCGGTTACTCCTACAATGAGCAGTTCTTC; CDR3: CASSQGGYSYNEQFF; V: TRBV4-3; size: many; J: TRBJ2-1; D: -
DNA: TGTGCCAGCAGCTTCTCAGGGGGGAACACTGAAGCTTTCTTT; CDR3: CASSFSGGNTEAFF; V: TRBV7-8; size: -; J: TRBJ1-1; D: TRBD1
DNA: TGCGCCAGCAGCCAACCCCCTGGGTGGGGGAGGCCTTCAGATACGCAGTATTTT; CDR3: CASSQPPGWGRPSDTQYF; V: TRBV4-1; size: many; J: TRBJ2-3; D: -
DNA: TGTGCCAGCAGCACAGGACTAGCGGGAGGGGGGGAGACCCAGTACTTC; CDR3: CASSTGLAGGGETQYF; V: TRBV5-6; size: many; J: TRBJ2-5; D: TRBD2
DNA: TGTGCCAGCCGCCCCGGAGGGGGGTCCGAAAAACTGTTTTTT; CDR3: CASRPGGGSEKLFF; V: TRBV28; size: -; J: TRBJ1-4; D: -
DNA: TGTGCCAGCAGCTTAGGCCTTGGAGAGACCCAGTACTTC; CDR3: CASSLGLGETQYF; V: TRBV7-8; size: many; J: TRBJ2-5; D: -
DNA: TGCAGTGCCCGAGCAGGGACAGGGGCCACAGATACGCAGTATTTT; CDR3: CSARAGTGATDTQYF; V: TRBV20-1; size: many; J: TRBJ2-3; D: TRBD1
DNA: TGTGCCAGTAGTATCCCAGGGCCCCCTCAGCCCCAGCATTTT; CDR3: CASSIPGPPQPQHF; V: TRBV19; size: many; J: TRBJ1-5; D: -
DNA: TGCAGCGTCAAGCTACAGAGAGATAATTCACCCCTCCACTTT; CDR3: CSVKLQRDNSPLHF; V: TRBV29-1; size: many; J: TRBJ1-6; D: -
DNA: TGTGCCATCAGTGAGCAACTAGCGGGAGAGGTGACGCAGTATTTT; CDR3: CAISEQLAGEVTQYF; V: TRBV10-3; size: many; J: TRBJ2-3; D: TRBD2
DNA: TGTGCCAGCAGGATTAGTGGGACCACCGGGGAGCTGTTTTTT; CDR3: CASRISGTTGELFF; V: TRBV28; size: many; J: TRBJ2-2; D: -
DNA: TGTGCCAGCAGACTAGGAGGACAGGGGAACCACGAGCAGTACTTC; CDR3: CASRLGGQGNHEQYF; V: TRBV12-3/TRBV12-4; size: many; J: TRBJ2-7; D: TRBD1
DNA: TGCGCCAGCAGGGAAGGGCCCGGCTATGGCTACACCTTC; CDR3: CASREGPGYGYTF; V: TRBV5-1; size: -; J: TRBJ1-2; D: -
DNA: TGTGCCAGCAGCCGACAGGGGGCGAACACTGAAGCTTTCTTT; CDR3: CASSRQGANTEAFF; V: TRBV5-1; size: many; J: TRBJ1-1; D: TRBD1
DNA: TGTGCCAGCGGGAGGCTAGCGTCAGGCTCAGAGACCCAGTACTTC; CDR3: CASGRLASGSETQYF; V: TRBV7-2; size: -; J: TRBJ2-5; D: -
DNA: TGTGCCAGCTCACCACCGACAGGGACTGGCACAGATACGCAGTATTTT; CDR3: CASSPPTGTGTDTQYF; V: TRBV18; size: -; J: TRBJ2-3; D: -